The clone carrying this T cell receptor beta chain was seen many times. Trimming took 0 bases from V and 6 from J; bases not matched to a gene: 4. The CDR3 sequence is 15 residues long. CDR1 is LGHNA and CDR2 is YNFKEQ in the germline V gene. These data are taken from a study of tumor-infiltrating lymphocytes in primary liver carcinoma. The source material, roughly 18-32 mg of unsorted bulk tissue, was used to co-extract RNA and DNA. Reverse transcription of 500 to 650 ng total RNA with a constant-region primer produced TCR beta cDNA. Amplification in three nested multiplex PCR rounds with slightly modified ARM-PCR gave rise to TCR beta libraries. Primers for the first two PCR rounds were TRBV1-TRBV30 forward primers and a C-beta reverse primer (around 10 cycles per round). TCRdb ran MiXCR on the multiplex PCR reads and lists one entry per CDR3 protein. The sample lists approximately 76,000 distinct CDR3 sequences; over 55% were seen once.

Sequencing was done on a sample of liver tumor tissue from sampling region 4. The subset: tumor region T4, right-lateral pole. The rearrangement uses TRBV4-2 and TRBJ2-1; TRBD2 matches 8 bases. This sequence originates from an older woman with primary liver carcinoma and hepatitis B virus infection. CDR3 sequence reads: CASSQDRTSRNEQFF. The DNA of the CDR3 is TGTGCCAGCAGCCAAGATAGGACTAGCCGCAATGAGCAGTTCTTC.